This TCR beta chain was obtained from a study of patients and donors after allogeneic stem cell transplantation. One entry per CDR3 protein results from TCRdb running MiXCR on the RT-PCR reads. Among over 350,000 distinct CDR3 sequences, more than 15% were seen once, and the ten largest hold around 6.8%. The clonotype originates from a human donor who was either an allogeneic HSCT recipient or a stem cell or donor lymphocyte infusion donor (not recorded which). It is not recorded whose cells these are; they may come from a transplant donor. Sequencing used blood, either unsorted or a sorted T cell fraction (not recorded which).

CDR3: CASSTTSADYNEQFF. The CDR3 coding sequence is TGTGCCAGCAGTACAACTAGCGCCGATTACAATGAGCAGTTCTTC. The chain combines TRBV6-1 with TRBJ2-1, with 7 bases identical to TRBD2. CDR1 is MNHNS and CDR2 is SASEGT in the germline V gene. The CDR3 loop spans 15 amino acids. The V and J ends lost 5 bases and 4 bases, in that order; junction bases with no gene match: 8.